This T cell receptor beta chain was identified during a study of CD8 T cells in Susac syndrome. An amount of RNA that ranged from roughly 0.5 to 1 ug was reverse transcribed with random hexamers. Amplification of TCR beta CDR3 across 54 Vbeta and 13 Jbeta was performed with immunoSEQ multiplex PCR. TCRdb called the immunoSEQ multiplex PCR reads again in MiXCR, with one record for every CDR3 protein. The sample gives some 300,000 distinct CDR3 sequences, over 75% of which show up once; 0.2% to 0.25% is in the top ten. In contrast to the negatively isolated CD8+ and CD4+ T cells, TEMRA cells were FACS-enriched. The V segment lost 5 bases and the J segment 8 bases; nucleotides outside the gene matches: 7. CDR3 size: 15 residues.

The V call is TRBV12-3 or TRBV12-4, the J call TRBJ2-1, with 12 bases aligning to TRBD2. The sequencing input was CD8+ T cells from PBMCs. This receptor was taken from a human donor with multiple sclerosis. CDR3: CASSPTSGSTDEQFF. The DNA of the CDR3 is TGTGCCAGCAGTCCGACTAGCGGGAGTACCGATGAGCAGTTCTTC.